These T cell receptor beta chains were read from a single sample in a study of human T cells and chemical hapten exposure. In TCRdb, the RACE reads were re-called with MiXCR into one record per CDR3 protein. This table holds fewer than 150,000 distinct CDR3 sequences, less than 15% found once. The sequences come from whole blood, collected in connection with sensitization to the hapten diphenylcyclopropenone (DPC). All receptors derive from a woman between 18 and 29 years old with alopecia areata. Some clones in this sample may be carry-over from other donors' samples. CDR3s include the opening cysteine and the closing phenylalanine or tryptophan. The D gene is left open where the match is weak. A row's size may be missing; if present it is once, few, many or a size class.

D | J | V | size | CDR3 | DNA
- | TRBJ1-1 | TRBV2 | many | CASKGVTEAFF | TGTGCCAGCAAGGGGGTCACTGAAGCTTTCTTT
- | TRBJ1-2 | TRBV14 | - | CASSQRGGRGNYGYTF | TGTGCCAGCAGCCAAAGGGGAGGCCGGGGGAACTATGGCTACACCTTC
- | TRBJ2-5 | TRBV7-9 | many | CASSGGLETQYF | TGTGCCAGCAGCGGAGGACTGGAGACCCAGTACTTC
- | TRBJ2-1 | TRBV13 | - | CASAWDPYNEQFF | TGTGCCAGCGCTTGGGATCCCTACAATGAGCAGTTCTTC
TRBD1 | TRBJ1-1 | TRBV4-3 | many | CASSQDAAGGRVFLF | TGCGCCAGCAGCCAAGATGCGGCAGGGGGAAGGGTATTTCTCTTT
TRBD2 | TRBJ2-7 | TRBV7-6 | - | CASSLGSGPSYEQYF | TGTGCCAGCAGCTTAGGTAGCGGGCCCTCCTACGAGCAGTACTTC
- | TRBJ2-7 | TRBV27 | many | CASSASTAAPYEQYF | TGTGCCAGCAGTGCATCGACAGCGGCCCCCTACGAGCAGTACTTC
TRBD2 | TRBJ2-1 | TRBV12-3/TRBV12-4 | few | CASSLAGGTLNEQFF | TGTGCCAGCAGCTTAGCGGGGGGGACGTTAAATGAGCAGTTCTTC
- | TRBJ1-1 | TRBV20-1 | many | CSADVGRTTEAFF | TGCAGTGCTGACGTGGGGAGGACCACTGAAGCTTTCTTT
- | TRBJ2-7 | TRBV20-1 | - | CSATTWALSSYEQYF | TGCAGTGCTACTACCTGGGCGTTGAGCTCCTACGAGCAGTACTTC
- | TRBJ2-7 | TRBV4-3 | - | CASSQVAGSLYEQYF | TGCGCCAGCAGCCAAGTCGCAGGGAGCTTATACGAGCAGTACTTC
- | TRBJ2-7 | TRBV10-3 | - | CATGLDGNYEQYF | TGTGCCACGGGGCTCGACGGGAACTACGAGCAGTACTTC
- | TRBJ1-1 | TRBV12-3/TRBV12-4 | many | CASSFPTGLNTEAFF | TGTGCCAGCAGTTTCCCGACAGGACTGAACACTGAAGCTTTCTTT
- | TRBJ1-5 | TRBV7-9 | many | CASSLVGDQPQHF | TGTGCCAGCAGCTTGGTAGGAGATCAGCCCCAGCATTTT
- | TRBJ1-3 | TRBV19 | - | CASSISGRVATAGNTIYF | TGTGCCAGTAGTATCTCAGGACGGGTTGCAACGGCTGGAAACACCATATATTTT
- | TRBJ2-7 | TRBV18 | few | CASSPGDQGYEQYF | TGTGCCAGCTCACCAGGGGACCAGGGCTACGAGCAGTACTTC
- | TRBJ2-7 | TRBV2 | few | CASSAQGLEQYF | TGTGCCAGCAGTGCCCAGGGGCTCGAGCAGTACTTC
TRBD1 | TRBJ2-5 | TRBV28 | - | CVSRQGAGVQETQYF | TGTGTCAGTAGACAGGGGGCGGGAGTCCAAGAGACCCAGTACTTC
TRBD2 | TRBJ2-7 | TRBV7-9 | - | CASSSATGGVAFYEQYF | TGTGCCAGCAGCTCCGCCACCGGGGGGGTTGCGTTCTACGAGCAGTACTTC
- | TRBJ2-3 | TRBV7-9 | few | CASSRDASTDTQYF | TGTGCCAGCAGCAGAGATGCTAGCACAGATACGCAGTATTTT
TRBD1 | TRBJ2-7 | TRBV6-6 | few | CASSSRTGGFYEQYF | TGTGCCAGCAGTTCACGGACAGGGGGGTTCTACGAGCAGTACTTC
- | TRBJ2-2 | TRBV3-1 | few | CASSPPGTGELFF | TGTGCCAGCAGCCCCCCGGGCACCGGGGAGCTGTTTTTT
- | TRBJ2-5 | TRBV3-1 | - | CASSVKSRETQYF | TGTGCCAGCAGCGTTAAGTCAAGAGAGACCCAGTACTTC
TRBD2 | TRBJ2-3 | TRBV6-6 | - | CASRRGATRTDTQYF | TGTGCCAGCCGGCGGGGGGCCACAAGGACAGATACGCAGTATTTT
- | TRBJ2-5 | TRBV27 | - | CASSFWGGETQYF | TGTGCCAGCAGTTTCTGGGGTGGAGAGACCCAGTACTTC
TRBD1 | TRBJ2-7 | TRBV30 | - | CAWAPGQGIHEQYF | TGTGCCTGGGCACCCGGACAGGGAATCCACGAGCAGTACTTC
- | TRBJ1-1 | TRBV7-9 | - | CASSLGTALGNTEAFF | TGTGCCAGCAGCTTAGGGACAGCCTTAGGGAACACTGAAGCTTTCTTT
- | TRBJ2-7 | TRBV11-2 | - | CASSLIRADYEQYF | TGTGCCAGCAGCTTAATAAGGGCAGACTACGAGCAGTACTTC
TRBD1 | TRBJ1-2 | TRBV6-2/TRBV6-3 | - | CASIRQGINYGYTF | TGTGCCAGCATACGACAGGGGATTAACTATGGCTACACCTTC
- | TRBJ1-1 | TRBV7-2 | many | CASSLALSAGGAEAFF | TGTGCCAGCAGCTTAGCTCTGTCGGCAGGAGGGGCTGAAGCTTTCTTT
- | TRBJ2-7 | TRBV28 | - | CASSLSTGLLYEQYF | TGTGCCAGCAGCTTGTCTACGGGACTCCTCTACGAGCAGTACTTC
- | TRBJ2-7 | TRBV20-1 | - | CSARDKLFDYEQYF | TGCAGTGCTAGAGATAAACTGTTTGACTACGAGCAGTACTTC
- | TRBJ1-1 | TRBV5-6 | few | CASSFRDREAFF | TGTGCCAGCAGCTTTAGAGACAGGGAAGCTTTCTTT
- | TRBJ1-2 | TRBV4-1 | few | CASSQDSFNYGYTF | TGCGCCAGCAGCCAAGACAGTTTTAACTATGGCTACACCTTC
TRBD2 | TRBJ2-1 | TRBV20-1 | few | CSAPHAGGPYNEQFF | TGCAGTGCCCCCCACGCGGGGGGGCCCTACAATGAGCAGTTCTTC
TRBD1 | TRBJ1-5 | TRBV2 | few | CASSYRGKSNQPQHF | TGTGCCAGCAGTTACAGGGGGAAGAGCAATCAGCCCCAGCATTTT
- | TRBJ2-2 | TRBV4-3 | few | CASNQESAGAANTGELFF | TGCGCCAGCAACCAAGAATCGGCGGGGGCCGCGAACACCGGGGAGCTGTTTTTT